This entry lists 30 T cell receptor beta chains sequenced from one sample in a study of cytomegalovirus exposure and HLA in healthy donors. The primer mix had 60 Vbeta and 13 Jbeta primers. The repertoire was sequenced with immunoSEQ multiplex PCR; TCRdb's copy has only in-frame clones and lacks some. In the table there are roughly 120,000 clones, roughly 80% of which are singletons. Material for sequencing was PBMCs. The receptor source for this set is a woman between 45 and 65 years old in good health and CMV-seropositive.

The chain combines TRBV4-3 with TRBJ1-4; D remains unclear. CDR3 size: 15 residues. Germline V gene lookup returns CDR1 LGHNA and CDR2 YSLEER. V lost 1 base and J lost 0, with 6 bases in between. Written as DNA, the CDR3 is TGCGCCAGCAGCCAAGGTTCAACAACTAATGAAAAACTGTTTTTT. Amino acids: CASSQGSTTNEKLFF.

This rearrangement joins TRBV7-6 to TRBJ1-3; maybe TRBD1 (5 bases). The CDR3 is 17 amino acids. Per the germline V gene, CDR1 is SGHVS and CDR2 is FNYEAQ. Between the trimmed V and J ends, which lost 3 bases and 2 bases, there was a span of 17 bases. The CDR3 bases are TGTGCCAGCAGCTTGCCCTCGGGGGGAGACCCTGGAAACACCATATATTTT. Amino acids: CASSLPSGGDPGNTIYF. Together with reference TRBV7-6 and TRBJ1-3, the CDR3 gives the full variable domain: GAGVSQSPRYKVTKRGQDVALRCDPISGHVSLYWYRQALGQGPEFLTYFNYEAQQDKSGLPNDRFSAERPEGSISTLTIQRTEQRDSAMYRCASSLPSGGDPGNTIYFGEGSWLTVV.

The genes are TRBV6-5 and TRBJ1-1; 7 bases align to TRBD1. Per the germline V gene, CDR1 is MNHEY and CDR2 is SVGAGI. V lost 6 bases to trimming and J lost 3 bases; unmatched junction nucleotides: 7. The CDR3 totals 14 residues. CDR3 sequence (DNA): TGTGCCAGCAGCCTCCGGGACAGCGACACTGAAGCTTTCTTT. This gives the protein CASSLRDSDTEAFF.

This clone was seen only once. The V and J genes are TRBV5-6 and TRBJ2-1, with D tentatively TRBD2 (6 bases). This CDR3 is built from 15 residues. Germline values: CDR1 SGHDT, CDR2 YYEEEE. Between the trimmed V and J ends, which lost 2 bases and 4 bases, there was a span of 13 bases. This CDR3 is CASSFLAGPYNEQFF. CDR3 nucleotides: TGTGCCAGCAGCTTTTTGGCGGGACCTTACAATGAGCAGTTCTTC.

V and J are TRBV7-6 and TRBJ2-1; the D is unclear. V lost 5 bases to trimming and J lost 5 bases, with 16 bases between them. CDR1 is SGHVS, CDR2 FNYEAQ, per germline. The CDR3 covers 15 residues. The CDR3 nucleotides read TGTGCCAGCAGCCTCGGAATTTCCCTAGACAATGAGCAGTTCTTC. It is translated as CASSLGISLDNEQFF.

The chain joins TRBV15 to TRBJ2-1; perhaps TRBD2 as D (5 bases). The germline V and J ends were trimmed by 1 base and 6 bases, with 10 bases remaining between them. The germline gives CDR1 LNHNV, CDR2 YYDKDF (reference sequence). The CDR3 consists of 14 residues. This chain's CDR3 is CATSRGAGVNEQFF. DNA for the CDR3: TGTGCCACCAGCAGAGGAGCCGGGGTCAATGAGCAGTTCTTC.

Turning to this clone: A junction end diverges from the germline sequence, so it may reflect a read error. The chain uses TRBV7-9 and TRBJ2-5, with 12 bases aligning to TRBD2. Germline-derived CDR1 and CDR2 are SEHNR and FQNEAQ (reference sequence). The CDR3 consists of 18 residues. The CDR3 sequence is CSSSSSGRALINLETQYF. The CDR3 DNA sequence: TGTTCCAGCAGCTCTAGCGGGAGGGCCTTAATAAATTTGGAGACCCAGTACTTC. Together with reference TRBV7-9 and TRBJ2-5, the CDR3 gives the full variable domain: DTGVSQNPRHKITKRGQNVTFRCDPISEHNRLYWYRQTLGQGPEFLTYFQNEAQLEKSRLLSDRFSAERPKGSFSTLEIQRTEQGDSAMYLCSSSSSGRALINLETQYFGPGTRLLVL.

The rearrangement uses TRBV27 and TRBJ2-5, with TRBD2 identical over 7 bases. This CDR3 contains 13 residues. The V segment lost 2 bases and the J segment 4 bases; nucleotides outside the gene matches: 1. In germline, CDR1 is MNHEY, CDR2 SMNVEV (reference sequence). CDR3 residues: CASSLTGGETQYF. DNA for the CDR3: TGTGCCAGCAGTTTAACGGGAGGAGAGACCCAGTACTTC.

This chain connects TRBV5-1 to TRBJ1-4, with TRBD1 identical over 7 bases. Trimming took 4 bases from V and 4 from J; bases not matched to a gene: 4. Per the germline V gene, CDR1 is SGHRS and CDR2 is YFSETQ. CDR3 length: 14 residues. This CDR3 is CASSTGTVNEKLFF. The CDR3 nucleotides read TGCGCCAGCAGCACAGGGACAGTTAATGAAAAACTGTTTTTT.

V gene TRBV7-2 combines with J gene TRBJ1-3; maybe TRBD1 (5 bases). The CDR3 spans 14 residues. The germline V and J ends were trimmed by 8 bases and 7 bases, with 18 bases remaining between them. CDR1 is SGHTA and CDR2 is FQGNSA in the germline V gene. The DNA of the CDR3 is TGTGCCAGCGAACAGAGAGCGGGGCTGAACACCATATATTTT. Translating gives CASEQRAGLNTIYF.

The chain is built from TRBV5-4 and TRBJ2-7; the D is unclear. Germline V gives CDR1 SGHNT, CDR2 YYREEE (reference sequence). This CDR3 is built from 15 residues. Trimming shortened V by 0 bases and J by 1 base, and 11 bases separated the two germline ends. CDR3 nucleotide sequence: TGTGCCAGCAGCTTGGTAAGCGACGTGTCCTACGAGCAGTACTTC. It encodes CASSLVSDVSYEQYF.

Notes on this clone: Other DNA sequences within the sample encode an identical CDR3. This chain uses TRBV5-5 with TRBJ2-2; the D gene is possibly TRBD2 (6 bases). Per germline, CDR1 SGHKS and CDR2 YYEKEE (reference sequence). Trimming removed 0 bases at V and 3 bases at J, with 6 bases between. The length of the CDR3 is 14 residues. CDR3 sequence reads: CASSLGGDTGELFF. The CDR3 DNA reads as TGTGCCAGCAGCTTGGGCGGGGACACCGGGGAGCTGTTTTTT.

The chain is built from TRBV6-5 and TRBJ2-3; 11 bases agree with TRBD2. This CDR3 is 15 amino acids long. V was clipped by 5 bases and J by 5 bases; unmatched bases: 6. From germline, CDR1 is MNHEY and CDR2 SVGAGI. The CDR3 here is CASSIAGGPGDTQYF. DNA for the CDR3: TGTGCCAGCAGTATAGCGGGAGGGCCTGGAGATACGCAGTATTTT.

The J gene is TRBJ2-1, the V gene TRBV27, with D possibly being TRBD1 (5 bases). V lost 0 bases and J lost 9, with 9 bases in between. This CDR3 has 13 residues. Germline V lookup: CDR1 MNHEY, CDR2 SMNVEV (reference sequence). The CDR3 protein is CASSLSGRGEQFF. The CDR3 coding sequence is TGTGCCAGCAGTTTATCGGGGCGAGGTGAGCAGTTCTTC.

The chain uses TRBV5-5 and TRBJ1-1, with 8 bases fitting TRBD1. In germline, CDR1 is SGHKS, CDR2 YYEKEE (reference sequence). The CDR3 has 16 residues. V dropped 3 bases and J dropped 0; count of bases not matched to a gene: 7. In nucleotides, the CDR3 is TGTGCCAGCAGCTCGGGACAGGTTATCATGAACACTGAAGCTTTCTTT. Protein sequence: CASSSGQVIMNTEAFF.

This clone was detected only a few times. The chain recombines TRBV4-3 with TRBJ1-6; D is unclear. This CDR3 has 14 residues. Germline CDR1 LGHNA, CDR2 YSLEER. The V and J ends lost 4 bases and 7 bases respectively, with 11 bases between them. CDR3 region: CASSPGVGNSPLHF. DNA of the CDR3: TGCGCCAGCAGCCCCGGGGTGGGGAATTCACCCCTCCACTTT.

This clone came up a few times. CDR3 DNA sequence: TGTGCCAGTAGTGTTAGCTTCGGGGGTAGGTACGAGCAGTACTTC. Protein product: CASSVSFGGRYEQYF. The gene calls are TRBV19 and TRBJ2-7, with D perhaps matching TRBD2 (6 bases). CDR1 and CDR2 from the germline V gene are LNHDA and SQIVND (reference sequence). Between the trimmed V and J ends, which lost 5 bases and 4 bases, there was a span of 18 bases. The CDR3 totals 15 residues.

The chain carries TRBV6-5 and TRBJ1-5; a weak D match, TRBD1 (5 bases). The CDR3 runs 14 residues. V was cut by 6 bases and J by 2 bases, with 11 bases left in between. CDR1 is MNHEY, CDR2 SVGAGI, per germline. In DNA, the CDR3 is TGTGCCAGCAGCCTACGCAGGGGCAATCAGCCCCAGCATTTT. Translating gives CASSLRRGNQPQHF.

This sequence joins TRBV11-2 and TRBJ2-2; possibly TRBD2 for D (5 bases). Germline-derived CDR1 and CDR2 are SGHAT and FQNNGV. Trimming removed 6 bases at V and 5 bases at J, with 7 bases between. The CDR3 runs 12 residues. CDR3 sequence: CASRLETGELFF. The CDR3 DNA is TGTGCCAGCAGACTAGAGACCGGGGAGCTGTTTTTT.

This clone appeared a few times. The J gene is TRBJ1-1, the V gene TRBV6-5, with D maybe TRBD1 (5 bases). Germline CDR1 MNHEY, CDR2 SVGAGI. CDR3 size: 13 residues. V lost 5 bases to trimming and J lost 5 bases, with 12 bases between them. CDR3 in amino acids: CASSGRDSTEAFF. The CDR3 DNA follows: TGTGCCAGCAGTGGCAGGGATTCGACTGAAGCTTTCTTT.

The chain employs TRBV7-9 and TRBJ2-7; 7 positions match TRBD2. Germline V lookup: CDR1 SEHNR, CDR2 FQNEAQ (reference sequence). V dropped 2 bases and J dropped 5; count of bases not matched to a gene: 6. The CDR3 contains 14 residues. The CDR3 coding sequence is TGTGCCAGCAGCTTAACAGCGGGACGAAACGAGCAGTACTTC. This codes for CASSLTAGRNEQYF.

CDR3 nucleotides: TGTGCCAGCTCACCACCTCAGAGGTACGAGCAGTACTTC. Encoded protein: CASSPPQRYEQYF. The V call is TRBV18, the J call TRBJ2-7; D unclear. The length of the CDR3 is 13 residues. CDR1 is KGHSH, CDR2 LQKENI, per germline. The ends were cut back, 0 bases at V and 4 bases at J, with 7 bases in the middle. Complete variable domain (other parts from reference TRBV18 and TRBJ2-7): NAGVMQNPRHLVRRRGQEARLRCSPMKGHSHVYWYRQLPEEGLKFMVYLQKENIIDESGMPKERFSAEFPKEGPSILRIQQVVRGDSAAYFCASSPPQRYEQYFGPGTRLTVT.

The chain links TRBV6-1 to TRBJ2-2; 7 bases agree with TRBD1. V lost 4 bases to trimming and J lost 0 bases; unmatched junction nucleotides: 2. CDR1 MNHNS and CDR2 SASEGT come from the germline V gene. The CDR3 runs to 15 residues. Written as DNA, the CDR3 is TGTGCCAGCAGTGTGACAGGGACGAACACCGGGGAGCTGTTTTTT. This encodes CASSVTGTNTGELFF.

This sequence joins TRBV13 and TRBJ2-1, with a tentative D call TRBD1 (6 bases). V was cut by 1 base and J by 2 bases, with 12 bases left in between. The germline V gene has CDR1 PRHDT and CDR2 FYEKMQ (reference sequence). This CDR3 has 16 residues. CDR3 in DNA: TGTGCCAGCAGCTTAGCAGGGGCTGAAACCTACAATGAGCAGTTCTTC. Its translation: CASSLAGAETYNEQFF.

The chain couples TRBV27 to TRBJ2-7; 13 bases are a match to TRBD2. The CDR3 sequence is 15 residues long. The germline V gene has CDR1 MNHEY and CDR2 SMNVEV (reference sequence). Unmatched junction bases numbered 5, after V lost 6 bases and J lost 3 bases. In DNA, the CDR3 is TGTGCCAGCAGCCCGGGACTAGCGGGAATCTACGAGCAGTACTTC. Protein product: CASSPGLAGIYEQYF.

About this clone itself: Relative to the germline gene, one junction end is altered; a read error may explain this. The chain combines TRBV7-9 with TRBJ2-1; maybe TRBD2 (5 bases). The length of the CDR3 is 14 residues. The germline V gene encodes CDR1 SEHNR and CDR2 FQNEAQ (reference sequence). The CDR3 loop reads CSSSLDGIWNEQFF. DNA of the CDR3: TGTTCCAGCAGCTTAGACGGGATATGGAATGAGCAGTTCTTC.

The chain links TRBV2 to TRBJ1-3, with D possibly being TRBD1 (5 bases). This CDR3 is built from 16 residues. The germline V and J ends were trimmed by 2 bases and 1 base, with 12 bases remaining between them. The germline gives CDR1 SNHLY, CDR2 FYNNEI. The CDR3 nucleotides read TGTGCCAGCAGTGAAACCCAGGGATTATCTGGAAACACCATATATTTT. Translated, it gives CASSETQGLSGNTIYF.

This clone was counted only a few times. The chain links TRBV12-5 to TRBJ2-1; 9 bases line up with TRBD2. Germline assignment: CDR1 LGHNT and CDR2 FRNRAP. The CDR3 is 16 amino acids. V dropped 7 bases and J dropped 1; count of bases not matched to a gene: 8. CDR3 sequence reads: CASASAGGGSYNEQFF. CDR3 nucleotide sequence: TGTGCTAGTGCCTCCGCGGGGGGGGGTTCCTACAATGAGCAGTTCTTC.

The rearrangement joins TRBV5-6 to TRBJ1-2, with 9 bases identical to TRBD1. CDR1 and CDR2 (germline): SGHDT, YYEEEE. V shed 0 bases and J 6 bases; nucleotides not matched to a gene: 3. This CDR3 has 14 amino acids. CDR3 residues: CASSLDRGRDGYTF. For the CDR3, the DNA is TGTGCCAGCAGCTTGGACAGGGGGCGGGATGGCTACACCTTC.

CDR3 nucleotide sequence: TGTGCCAGCAGCTCCCTACCGGGACTAGCGGGGGAGACCCAGTACTTC. This translates into CASSSLPGLAGETQYF. The rearrangement uses TRBV5-6 and TRBJ2-5, with TRBD2 identical over 13 bases. The CDR3 has 16 amino acids. The germline V gene encodes CDR1 SGHDT and CDR2 YYEEEE. With 3 bases clipped from V and 5 bases from J, the junction kept 7 bases outside the gene matches.